Listed below are T cell receptor beta chains from one sample, sequenced in a study of cytomegalovirus exposure and HLA in healthy donors. The assay was immunoSEQ multiplex PCR, and TCRdb's table has in-frame clones only and misses some. Among about 160,000 clones listed, approximately 96% were seen once. Specimen: PBMCs. Receptors originate from a woman between 18 and 29 years old in good health and CMV-seronegative. The CDR3 runs from the conserved cysteine through the conserved F or W. The D gene is left open where the match is weak. Clone size is shown for a subset of rows, as once, few, many or a class of expanded clone.

j_gene	d_gene	v_gene	abundance	CDR3aa	CDR3nt
TRBJ2-1	TRBD2	TRBV19	.	CASSIREGAGVFNEQFF	TGTGCCAGTAGTATTCGGGAGGGAGCGGGGGTTTTCAATGAGCAGTTCTTC
TRBJ1-1	.	TRBV7-3	.	CASSLTVNTEAFF	TGTGCCAGCAGCTTAACTGTAAACACTGAAGCTTTCTTT
TRBJ2-1	.	TRBV4-3	.	CASSQDRAGANYNEQFF	TGCGCCAGCAGCCAAGATCGGGCGGGGGCCAACTACAATGAGCAGTTCTTC
TRBJ2-5	TRBD1	TRBV18	.	CASQTDKGQVETQYF	TGTGCCAGCCAAACGGATAAAGGACAGGTGGAGACCCAGTACTTC
TRBJ2-5	.	TRBV7-2	.	CASSKGDVTQYF	TGTGCCAGCAGCAAGGGGGACGTGACCCAGTACTTC
TRBJ2-7	TRBD1	TRBV2	.	CASSETGGLSYEQYF	TGTGCCAGCAGTGAAACAGGGGGATTATCCTACGAGCAGTACTTC
TRBJ1-1	.	TRBV7-9	.	CASSLTVEAFF	TGTGCCAGCAGCCTGACAGTTGAAGCTTTCTTT
TRBJ1-1	.	TRBV6-1	once	CASSEQINTEAFF	TGTGCCAGCAGTGAACAGATAAACACTGAAGCTTTCTTT
TRBJ1-2	.	TRBV9	.	CASSGRTDYGYTF	TGTGCCAGCAGCGGAAGAACGGACTATGGCTACACCTTC
TRBJ1-1	.	TRBV2	.	CASRATANTEAFF	TGTGCCAGCAGGGCTACAGCGAACACTGAAGCTTTCTTT
TRBJ1-3	TRBD1	TRBV7-9	.	CASSIRTGEPRKGNTIYF	TGTGCCAGCAGCATAAGGACAGGGGAGCCCCGTAAGGGAAACACCATATATTTT
TRBJ1-4	.	TRBV7-9	.	CASSALGGNEKLFF	TGTGCCAGCAGCGCCCTGGGAGGGAACGAAAAACTGTTTTTT
TRBJ1-1	.	TRBV5-1	.	CASSQQRMNTEAFF	TGCGCCAGCAGCCAACAGAGAATGAACACTGAAGCTTTCTTT
TRBJ2-1	TRBD1	TRBV9	.	CASSAPGQGVDEQFF	TGTGCCAGCAGCGCACCGGGACAGGGGGTCGATGAGCAGTTCTTC
TRBJ1-2	TRBD1	TRBV9	.	CASSGYRGEEYGYTF	TGTGCCAGCAGCGGTTACAGGGGAGAGGAGTATGGCTACACCTTC
TRBJ2-1	.	TRBV30	.	CALTRGFYNEQFF	TGTGCCTTGACTAGGGGTTTTTACAATGAGCAGTTCTTC
TRBJ1-6	TRBD1	TRBV25-1	few	CASSEPGGFRSPLHF	TGTGCCAGCAGTGAGCCAGGGGGCTTTCGATCACCCCTCCACTTT
TRBJ2-4	.	TRBV4-1	once	CASSPAAGNIQYF	TGCGCCAGCAGCCCCGCGGCCGGAAACATTCAGTACTTC
TRBJ1-2	.	TRBV4-2	.	CASSQQTAGNYGYTF	TGTGCCAGCAGCCAACAGACAGCGGGTAACTATGGCTACACCTTC
TRBJ2-5	.	TRBV18	.	CASSPPAGRQPQYF	TGTGCCAGCTCACCACCTGCGGGGCGCCAACCCCAGTACTTC
TRBJ1-4	TRBD1	TRBV4-1	.	CASSQDPGTGGEKLFF	TGCGCCAGCAGCCAAGATCCGGGCACAGGGGGGGAAAAACTGTTTTTT
TRBJ2-7	.	TRBV4-3	.	CASSQDPVSYEQYF	TGCGCCAGCAGCCAAGATCCCGTGAGCTACGAGCAGTACTTC
TRBJ1-5	.	TRBV19	.	CASTRVTGSNQPQHF	TGTGCCAGTACTAGGGTTACGGGGAGCAATCAGCCCCAGCATTTT
TRBJ1-2	TRBD1	TRBV6-4	.	CASRKETGAVYGYTF	TGTGCCAGCAGGAAGGAAACAGGGGCCGTCTATGGCTACACCTTC
TRBJ2-4	.	TRBV7-9	.	CASSLAPQGGGNIQYF	TGTGCCAGCAGCTTAGCTCCCCAGGGAGGGGGGAACATTCAGTACTTC
TRBJ2-1	.	TRBV10-3	.	CAISDRGYNEQFF	TGTGCCATCAGTGACAGGGGTTACAATGAGCAGTTCTTC
TRBJ1-2	.	TRBV10-3	.	CAISELLKINYGYTF	TGTGCCATCAGTGAGCTCCTAAAGATTAACTATGGCTACACCTTC
TRBJ2-5	.	TRBV29-1	.	CSVAGLAVTQYF	TGCAGCGTTGCAGGGTTGGCGGTGACCCAGTACTTC
TRBJ2-3	TRBD2	TRBV18	.	CASSPELAGTDTQYF	TGTGCCAGCTCACCGGAGCTAGCGGGGACAGATACGCAGTATTTT
TRBJ1-2	TRBD1	TRBV5-6	.	CASSTGTGSYGYTF	TGTGCCAGCAGCACCGGGACAGGGAGTTATGGCTACACCTTC
TRBJ2-7	TRBD2	TRBV27	once	CASSRSGVYEQYF	TGTGCCAGCAGCCGGAGCGGGGTCTACGAGCAGTACTTC
TRBJ2-7	TRBD1	TRBV6-6	.	CASSYSGTGPVEQYF	TGTGCCAGCAGTTACAGCGGGACAGGGCCGGTCGAGCAGTACTTC
TRBJ2-5	TRBD2	TRBV7-2	.	CASSYTSGQETQYF	TGTGCCAGCAGCTATACTAGCGGCCAAGAGACCCAGTACTTC
TRBJ2-3	TRBD2	TRBV10-2	.	CAIGLAGDPYPDTQYF	TGCGCCATTGGACTAGCGGGGGACCCTTACCCAGATACGCAGTATTTT
TRBJ1-1	.	TRBV7-9	.	CASSFTANTEAFF	TGTGCCAGCAGCTTTACAGCGAACACTGAAGCTTTCTTT
TRBJ2-5	TRBD2	TRBV7-2	.	CASSPRTSGGAGTQYF	TGTGCCAGCAGCCCAAGGACTAGCGGGGGGGCCGGGACCCAGTACTTC
TRBJ2-3	TRBD1	TRBV5-6	.	CASSLVRGRGDTQYF	TGTGCCAGCAGCTTGGTCAGGGGGCGTGGAGATACGCAGTATTTT
TRBJ1-2	TRBD1	TRBV14	.	CASSHGQGANYGYTF	TGTGCCAGCAGCCACGGACAGGGGGCGAACTATGGCTACACCTTC
TRBJ2-7	.	TRBV2	.	CASSEGGGWQYF	TGTGCCAGCTCTGAAGGAGGGGGCTGGCAGTACTTC
TRBJ1-1	.	TRBV2	.	CAGSRGKPEAFF	TGTGCCGGATCCAGGGGCAAGCCTGAAGCTTTCTTT
TRBJ2-7	TRBD1	TRBV19	.	CASSRQGFDRRQYF	TGTGCCAGTAGTCGACAGGGTTTCGACCGCCGGCAGTACTTC
TRBJ1-2	.	TRBV5-4	few	CASSQTGQHYGYTF	TGTGCCAGCAGCCAGACAGGACAGCACTATGGCTACACCTTC
TRBJ2-1	.	TRBV4-3	once	CASSQDDQVYEQFF	TGCGCCAGCAGCCAAGATGATCAGGTCTACGAGCAGTTCTTC
TRBJ1-1	.	TRBV5-8	.	CASSLAWGLDTEAFF	TGTGCCAGCAGCTTGGCTTGGGGGCTCGACACTGAAGCTTTCTTT
TRBJ2-5	.	TRBV6-1	.	CASRAETQYF	TGTGCCAGCAGAGCAGAGACCCAGTACTTC
TRBJ1-1	TRBD1	TRBV19	.	CASSIAGTAVHTEAFF	TGTGCCAGTAGTATAGCCGGGACAGCGGTGCACACTGAAGCTTTCTTT
TRBJ2-2	.	TRBV9	.	CASSVDSVGELFF	TGTGCCAGCAGCGTAGATTCGGTCGGGGAGCTGTTTTTT
TRBJ1-5	TRBD1	TRBV28	.	CASTPRQGYLYSNQPQHF	TGTGCCAGCACCCCGAGACAGGGGTACCTGTATAGCAATCAGCCCCAGCATTTT
TRBJ2-1	TRBD2	TRBV6-5	.	CASSYSRGLGNEQFF	TGTGCCAGCAGTTACTCGCGGGGGTTAGGGAATGAGCAGTTCTTC
TRBJ1-2	TRBD1	TRBV7-9	.	CASSPLRTGRNYGYTF	TGTGCCAGCAGCCCGTTAAGGACAGGCCGAAACTATGGCTACACCTTC
TRBJ1-2	.	TRBV19	.	CASSNASGYTF	TGTGCCAGTAGTAATGCTAGCGGCTACACCTTC
TRBJ2-5	TRBD2	TRBV7-8	.	CASSFLGSGGKYQETQYF	TGTGCCAGCAGCTTCCTGGGTAGCGGGGGCAAGTACCAAGAGACCCAGTACTTC
TRBJ1-1	.	TRBV29-1	.	CSAPSNTEAFF	TGCAGCGCCCCATCGAACACTGAAGCTTTCTTT
TRBJ2-7	TRBD1	TRBV6-6	.	CASSPGQGSSYEQYF	TGTGCCAGCAGTCCCGGACAGGGGAGCTCCTACGAGCAGTACTTC
TRBJ2-7	.	TRBV4-2	many	CASSLLERYYEQYF	TGTGCCAGCAGCCTCTTAGAGAGATACTACGAGCAGTACTTC
TRBJ2-3	.	TRBV4-2	.	CASSQQEPDTQYF	TGTGCCAGCAGCCAGCAGGAACCAGATACGCAGTATTTT
TRBJ2-7	.	TRBV14	.	CASSQDAFSEQYF	TGTGCCAGCAGCCAAGATGCGTTTAGCGAGCAGTACTTC
TRBJ1-6	.	TRBV4-2	.	CASSQDREDVNSPLHF	TGTGCCAGCAGCCAAGATCGGGAAGATGTTAATTCACCCCTCCACTTT